Below are 19 T cell receptor beta chains sequenced from a single sample in a study of response to subunit inactivated influenza vaccine. TCRdb called the RT-PCR reads again in MiXCR, with one record for every CDR3 protein. The sample contains more than 450,000 distinct CDR3 sequences, approximately 10% of which appear only once. This sample comprised PBMCs from blood, obtained on the day of vaccination. These receptor sequences come from a man aged 50-59 years who received an inactivated influenza vaccine.

This rearrangement joins TRBV12-3 or TRBV12-4 to TRBJ2-2; D is uncertain. V was shortened by 0 bases and J by 7 bases, with 12 bases between the two germline ends. CDR3 size: 15 residues. Here the CDR3 reads CASSLARLRNGELFF. The CDR3 nucleotides are TGTGCCAGCAGTTTAGCAAGACTTCGGAACGGGGAGCTGTTTTTT.

Many counts were recorded for this clonotype. The V and J genes are TRBV28 and TRBJ2-7, with TRBD2 matching over 7 bases. Germline CDR1 is MDHEN and CDR2 is SYDVKM. The CDR3 sequence is 12 residues long. V lost 8 bases to trimming and J lost 4 bases; unmatched junction nucleotides: 5. This CDR3 is CASGEGFYEQYF. Written as DNA, the CDR3 is TGTGCCAGCGGGGAGGGCTTTTACGAGCAGTACTTC.

The V call is TRBV29-1, the J call TRBJ2-1; 8 bases match TRBD2. The CDR3 totals 13 residues. V was pared by 3 bases and J by 7 bases, with 5 bases of the junction left unmatched. CDR1 and CDR2 from the germline V gene are SQVTM and ANQGSEA. As DNA, the CDR3 is TGCAGCGTTGAGCGGGGGGAAAATAATGAGCAGTTCTTC. Protein product: CSVERGENNEQFF.

A few counts support this clonotype. The chain has TRBV12-3 or TRBV12-4 and TRBJ1-5; D is ambiguous. The CDR3 contains 15 residues. Trimming shortened V by 2 bases and J by 0 bases, and 8 bases separated the two germline ends. CDR3 protein: CASSLNVYSNQPQHF. The CDR3 DNA reads TGTGCCAGCAGTTTAAACGTCTATAGCAATCAGCCCCAGCATTTT.

The chain combines TRBV7-2 with TRBJ2-2; 7 nucleotides align to TRBD2. Germline assignment: CDR1 SGHTA and CDR2 FQGNSA. This CDR3 is 15 amino acids long. With V trimmed by 4 bases and J by 1 base, 3 bases remained unmatched. The CDR3 protein is CASSWSSGNTGELFF. The CDR3 DNA sequence: TGTGCCAGCAGCTGGTCTAGCGGGAACACCGGGGAGCTGTTTTTT.

Here the CDR3 DNA reads TGCGCCAGCAGCCCGCCACAGGCCGGGGAGCTGTTTTTT. It yields the protein CASSPPQAGELFF. The rearrangement links TRBV5-1 to TRBJ2-2, with D perhaps TRBD1 (5 bases). CDR3 length: 13 residues. Trimming cost V 4 bases and J 6 bases, with 10 bases left between them. Germline CDR1 reads SGHRS; CDR2 reads YFSETQ.

This clonotype was seen a handful of times. The chain links TRBV7-2 to TRBJ2-3; the match to TRBD2 covers 10 bases. From germline, CDR1 is SGHTA and CDR2 FQGNSA. J was trimmed by 5 bases and V by 0 bases; bases with no gene match: 11. The CDR3 has 18 amino acids. CDR3 coding DNA: TGTGCCAGCAGCTTAGCGCGTTTAGCGGGGGGTCGGGTAGATACGCAGTATTTT. Its translation is CASSLARLAGGRVDTQYF.

The genes are TRBV12-3 or TRBV12-4 and TRBJ2-1; D ambiguous. This CDR3 is 12 amino acids long. The V and J ends lost 2 bases and 9 bases respectively, with 8 bases between them. The CDR3 loop is CASSLMRTEQFF. The DNA for the CDR3 is TGTGCCAGCAGTTTAATGAGGACTGAGCAGTTCTTC.

This clonotype was recorded at least ten times. The rearrangement links TRBV4-3 to TRBJ1-6; tentative D call: TRBD1 (5 bases). In germline, CDR1 is LGHNA, CDR2 YSLEER. CDR3 length: 15 amino acids. Trimming took 1 base from V and 8 from J, leaving 12 bases between them. In nucleotides, the CDR3 is TGCGCCAGCAGCCAAGGACAGCCCAGTTATTCACCCCTCCACTTT. Encoded protein: CASSQGQPSYSPLHF.

This clonotype was seen ten or more times. The rearrangement links TRBV14 to TRBJ1-4, with D uncertain. V was trimmed by 0 bases and J by 4 bases, leaving 9 bases between them. Germline V lookup: CDR1 SGHDN, CDR2 FVKESK. The CDR3 is made up of 15 amino acids. CDR3 protein: CASSQEVAFNEKLFF. In nucleotides, the CDR3 is TGTGCCAGCAGCCAAGAGGTGGCTTTTAATGAAAAACTGTTTTTT.

This clonotype has more than one count but fewer than ten. The chain is built from TRBV2 and TRBJ1-2, with D perhaps matching TRBD1 (5 bases). This CDR3 has 14 amino acids. The V end lost 6 bases, the J end lost 2 bases, and 13 bases lay between the germline ends. Germline loops: CDR1 SNHLY, CDR2 FYNNEI. CDR3 loop: CASRAGPRNYGYTF. The CDR3 region has the DNA TGTGCCAGCAGAGCAGGGCCCCGAAACTATGGCTACACCTTC.

The chain employs TRBV29-1 and TRBJ2-5; the D gene is possibly TRBD2 (7 bases). The V end lost 4 bases, the J end lost 1 base, and 10 bases lay between the germline ends. The CDR3 loop spans 13 amino acids. Per the germline V gene, CDR1 is SQVTM and CDR2 is ANQGSEA. The CDR3 DNA reads as TGCAGCGTTGCGGGGGGCGGCCAAGAGACCCAGTACTTC. It codes for CSVAGGGQETQYF.

This clonotype was counted a few times. The chain couples TRBV7-9 to TRBJ1-4; possible D gene TRBD1, 6 bases. The CDR3 runs to 15 residues. The germline CDR1 and CDR2 sequences are SEHNR and FQNEAQ (reference sequence). Trimming removed 1 base from V and 6 bases from J, with 12 bases in between. CDR3 bases: TGTGCCAGCAGCTTAGGGCGGGGGCTTGATGAAAAACTGTTTTTT. Translation: CASSLGRGLDEKLFF. The whole variable domain, filled in from reference TRBV7-9 and TRBJ1-4, reads DTGVSQNPRHKITKRGQNVTFRCDPISEHNRLYWYRQTLGQGPEFLTYFQNEAQLEKSRLLSDRFSAERPKGSFSTLEIQRTEQGDSAMYLCASSLGRGLDEKLFFGSGTQLSVL.

Only a few counts were recorded for this clonotype. The genes are TRBV2 and TRBJ2-1, with 10 bases lining up with TRBD2. The CDR3 length is 14 residues. The J segment lost 7 bases and the V segment lost 6 bases, leaving 6 bases of the junction unmatched. From germline, CDR1 is SNHLY and CDR2 FYNNEI. The CDR3 DNA reads as TGTGCCAGCAGGGTGCCGGGACTAGCGAATGAGCAGTTCTTC. Its protein product is CASRVPGLANEQFF.

The J gene is TRBJ2-7, the V gene TRBV11-2, with 10 bases lining up with TRBD1. Germline V CDR1 and CDR2: SGHAT, FQNNGV. This CDR3 has 20 residues. Germline trimming cut 4 bases from V and 3 bases from J; bases unmatched to any gene: 21. CDR3 loop: CASSYIHFNRDRGRSYEQYF. CDR3 coding DNA: TGTGCCAGCAGCTATATCCACTTCAACCGGGACAGGGGTCGGAGCTACGAGCAGTACTTC.

This sequence joins TRBV12-3 or TRBV12-4 and TRBJ1-6; D ambiguous. The CDR3 contains 12 residues. V was shortened by 5 bases and J by 8 bases, with 7 bases between the two germline ends. The CDR3 DNA reads as TGTGCCAGCAGTGACCCCGATTCACCCCTCCACTTT. Translation: CASSDPDSPLHF.

This clonotype has ten or more counts. The gene calls are TRBV7-8 and TRBJ2-1; the match to TRBD1 covers 7 bases. This CDR3 region has 14 residues. Germline V gene data show CDR1 as SGHVS and CDR2 as FQNEAQ. Losses at the gene ends were 5 bases for V and 5 bases for J; bases not matched to a gene: 6. This CDR3 reads CASSLHDRDNEQFF. CDR3 DNA sequence: TGTGCCAGCAGCCTTCACGACAGGGACAATGAGCAGTTCTTC.

This clonotype was counted only a few times. The gene calls are TRBV14 and TRBJ2-1, with a possible D match to TRBD1 (6 bases). The germline gives CDR1 SGHDN, CDR2 FVKESK. There are 15 residues in the CDR3. V was trimmed by 4 bases and J by 8 bases, leaving 18 bases between them. As DNA, the CDR3 is TGTGCCAGCAGCCTCCGGGACATGGCGTACGATGAGCAGTTCTTC. This translates into CASSLRDMAYDEQFF.

Details on this clonotype: This may be a read error, as it is one base from a much larger clone. This chain connects TRBV12-3 or TRBV12-4 to TRBJ2-2, with a possible D match to TRBD1 (6 bases). The CDR3 runs to 19 residues. This CDR3 is CASCFWLSAKKQGTGELFF. The CDR3 DNA sequence: TGTGCCAGCTGTTTTTGGCTTTCTGCTAAGAAGCAGGGGACCGGGGAGCTGTTTTTT.